A selection of T cell receptor beta chains follows, all from one sample in a study of CD8+ T cells in alopecia areata. Measured with immunoSEQ multiplex PCR; TCRdb has only the in-frame clones, and not every one. Among 150,000 or so clones listed, 45% to 60% were seen once. The material sequenced was CD4+ T cells sorted from blood. The source of these receptors is a human donor with alopecia areata. Both conserved end residues are part of each CDR3. D genes are given only for firm matches. Rows may omit the clone size; those that give it use once, few, many or a size class.

V gene	clone size	D gene	J gene	CDR3 protein	CDR3 DNA
TRBV5-6	NA	TRBD2	TRBJ2-1	CASSRPLAGGPTYEQFF	TGTGCCAGCAGCCGACCACTAGCGGGAGGGCCAACGTATGAGCAGTTCTTC
TRBV30	NA	NA	TRBJ2-1	CACLATHEQFF	TGTGCCTGTCTAGCGACGCATGAGCAGTTCTTC
TRBV27	NA	NA	TRBJ2-5	CASRETQYF	TGTGCCAGTCGAGAGACCCAGTACTTC
TRBV29-1	NA	NA	TRBJ1-2	CSAGQQTNYGYTF	TGCAGCGCCGGACAGCAGACTAACTATGGCTACACCTTC
TRBV7-9	few	TRBD1	TRBJ1-5	CASSLSLGTGLSQPQHF	TGTGCCAGCAGCTTATCTTTAGGGACAGGGTTAAGTCAGCCCCAGCATTTT
TRBV28	NA	NA	TRBJ2-1	CASTPEPLVDEQFF	TGTGCCAGCACCCCCGAACCCCTGGTGGATGAGCAGTTCTTC
TRBV7-2	NA	NA	TRBJ2-5	CASSLWRGQETQYF	TGTGCCAGCAGCTTGTGGAGGGGACAAGAGACCCAGTACTTC
TRBV15	NA	NA	TRBJ1-2	CATSREGQGYGYTF	TGTGCCACCAGCAGAGAAGGCCAGGGGTATGGCTACACCTTC
TRBV5-4	NA	TRBD1	TRBJ2-1	CASSGTGKTSYNEQFF	TGTGCCAGCAGCGGGACAGGGAAGACATCCTACAATGAGCAGTTCTTC
TRBV4-1	few	NA	TRBJ2-7	CASSQDSPFARAQLYEQYF	TGCGCCAGCAGCCAAGATTCCCCCTTCGCCAGGGCCCAATTGTACGAGCAGTACTTC
TRBV29-1	NA	TRBD1	TRBJ1-2	CSVGGDSQSNYGYTF	TGCAGCGTTGGTGGGGACAGTCAGTCTAACTATGGCTACACCTTC
TRBV5-6	NA	NA	TRBJ2-7	CASSLAVTGTYEQYF	TGTGCCAGCAGCTTGGCAGTTACAGGAACATACGAGCAGTACTTC
TRBV29-1	NA	TRBD1	TRBJ2-7	CSVTGVNYEQYF	TGCAGCGTTACAGGGGTTAACTACGAGCAGTACTTC
TRBV28	NA	NA	TRBJ2-2	CASKDGELFF	TGTGCCAGCAAGGACGGGGAGCTGTTTTTT
TRBV28	few	NA	TRBJ2-5	CASSYPREQGGETQYF	TGTGCCAGCAGTTACCCAAGAGAACAGGGTGGAGAGACCCAGTACTTC
TRBV10-1	NA	NA	TRBJ2-7	CASTKSGGKFHEQYF	TGCGCCAGCACAAAGTCGGGCGGGAAGTTCCACGAGCAGTACTTC
TRBV29-1	NA	TRBD1	TRBJ2-3	CSVDDRAGTDTQYF	TGCAGCGTCGACGACAGGGCCGGAACAGATACGCAGTATTTT
TRBV7-9	NA	NA	TRBJ2-7	CASSLRLPAGSSYEQYF	TGTGCCAGCAGCTTAAGGCTCCCAGCGGGTAGCTCCTACGAGCAGTACTTC
TRBV20-1	NA	NA	TRBJ2-7	CSARDPQAEYF	TGCAGTGCTAGAGATCCCCAGGCCGAGTACTTC
TRBV14	NA	TRBD1	TRBJ1-1	CASSTGTGEFNTEAFF	TGTGCCAGCAGCACCGGGACAGGGGAATTTAACACTGAAGCTTTCTTT
TRBV6-5	few	NA	TRBJ1-3	CASSPDPSGNTIYF	TGTGCCAGCAGCCCTGATCCCTCTGGAAACACCATATATTTT
TRBV4-1	few	NA	TRBJ2-5	CASSLRIGETQYF	TGCGCCAGCAGCCTCAGGATAGGGGAGACCCAGTACTTC
TRBV7-2	few	TRBD2	TRBJ2-3	CASTASGRETDTQYF	TGTGCCAGCACCGCTAGCGGGAGGGAAACAGATACGCAGTATTTT
TRBV28	few	NA	TRBJ1-1	CASSGFMNTEAFF	TGTGCCAGCAGTGGGTTCATGAACACTGAAGCTTTCTTT
TRBV7-9	few	TRBD2	TRBJ2-5	CASSISSGRRRVETQYF	TGTGCCAGCAGCATCAGTAGCGGGAGGCGCCGGGTGGAGACCCAGTACTTC
TRBV27	NA	TRBD1	TRBJ2-3	CAAMSGQGTDTQYF	TGTGCCGCGATGTCGGGACAGGGAACAGATACGCAGTATTTT
TRBV7-2	NA	NA	TRBJ1-2	CASSPATYGYTF	TGTGCCAGCAGCCCGGCTACCTATGGCTACACCTTC
TRBV27	NA	NA	TRBJ2-6	CASTPRPSLGANVLTF	TGTGCCAGCACACCCCGCCCCAGCCTTGGAGCCAACGTCCTGACTTTC
TRBV18	NA	NA	TRBJ2-2	CASSPLNTGELFF	TGTGCCAGCTCACCACTTAACACCGGGGAGCTGTTTTTT
TRBV7-3	few	TRBD2	TRBJ2-1	CASSSYPGLAEVREQFF	TGTGCCAGCAGCTCATACCCGGGACTAGCGGAAGTCCGCGAGCAGTTCTTC
TRBV15	NA	NA	TRBJ2-1	CATSFRRDSYNEQFF	TGTGCCACCAGCTTCCGACGGGACTCCTACAATGAGCAGTTCTTC
TRBV4-1	NA	TRBD2	TRBJ2-3	CASRDSGSSTDTQYF	TGCGCCAGCAGGGATAGCGGGAGCAGCACAGATACGCAGTATTTT
TRBV19	few	NA	TRBJ2-2	CASSIVSAPTGELFF	TGTGCCAGTAGTATTGTATCAGCGCCCACCGGGGAGCTGTTTTTT
TRBV28	NA	TRBD2	TRBJ2-7	CASIGGGFGEQYF	TGTGCCAGCATTGGCGGGGGATTTGGTGAGCAGTACTTC
TRBV29-1	few	NA	TRBJ2-7	CSARQVYEQYF	TGCAGCGCGAGACAGGTTTACGAGCAGTACTTC
TRBV5-6	NA	NA	TRBJ1-1	CASSFSADMNTEAFF	TGTGCCAGCAGCTTCTCTGCAGACATGAACACTGAAGCTTTCTTT
TRBV29-1	few	TRBD1	TRBJ2-7	CSVGQGPSYEQYF	TGCAGCGTCGGACAGGGCCCAAGCTACGAGCAGTACTTC
TRBV20-1	NA	NA	TRBJ1-2	CRAEGGYGYTF	TGCAGGGCAGAGGGGGGCTATGGCTACACCTTC
TRBV29-1	NA	TRBD2	TRBJ2-7	CSVQVPSGVGEQYF	TGCAGCGTCCAGGTACCTAGCGGAGTGGGGGAGCAGTACTTC
TRBV29-1	few	NA	TRBJ2-7	CSVEGQEYEQYF	TGCAGCGTTGAAGGACAGGAGTACGAGCAGTACTTC
TRBV19	NA	TRBD1	TRBJ1-5	CASSRGQGGQPQHF	TGTGCCAGTAGTAGAGGACAGGGCGGGCAGCCCCAGCATTTT
TRBV7-9	few	NA	TRBJ2-1	CASSLAEQFF	TGTGCCAGCAGCTTAGCGGAGCAGTTCTTC
TRBV19	NA	TRBD1	TRBJ2-2	CASSRHRGAPGELFF	TGTGCCAGTAGTCGGCACAGGGGAGCCCCCGGGGAGCTGTTTTTT
TRBV29-1	NA	NA	TRBJ2-2	CSVVIGYTGELFF	TGCAGCGTTGTAATCGGTTACACCGGGGAGCTGTTTTTT
TRBV6-1	NA	TRBD2	TRBJ2-1	CASSEQTSGRLNEQFF	TGTGCCAGCAGTGAACAGACTAGCGGGAGGTTGAATGAGCAGTTCTTC
TRBV4-1	NA	NA	TRBJ2-7	CASSQDRFGQGLVEQYF	TGCGCCAGCAGCCAAGATAGATTCGGGCAGGGGCTCGTTGAGCAGTACTTC
TRBV5-4	NA	NA	TRBJ2-4	CASSGDPSTAKNIQYF	TGTGCCAGCAGCGGAGACCCATCAACGGCCAAAAACATTCAGTACTTC
TRBV29-1	NA	TRBD2	TRBJ2-1	CSVRHNSGTYNEQFF	TGCAGCGTTCGACATAATAGCGGGACCTACAATGAGCAGTTCTTC
TRBV5-1	NA	NA	TRBJ2-3	CASSLVGTDTQYF	TGCGCCAGCAGCTTGGTGGGTACAGATACGCAGTATTTT
TRBV6-6	NA	NA	TRBJ2-5	CASSYATAAQETQYF	TGTGCCAGCAGTTACGCTACGGCAGCACAAGAGACCCAGTACTTC
TRBV29-1	few	TRBD2	TRBJ2-7	CSVVLAVYEQYF	TGCAGCGTTGTACTAGCGGTCTACGAGCAGTACTTC
TRBV7-9	few	TRBD1	TRBJ2-3	CASSRGTGGSTDTQYF	TGTGCCAGCAGCCGCGGGACAGGGGGTAGCACAGATACGCAGTATTTT
TRBV7-3	NA	NA	TRBJ2-1	CASATTTYNEQFF	TGTGCCAGCGCGACCACCACCTACAATGAGCAGTTCTTC